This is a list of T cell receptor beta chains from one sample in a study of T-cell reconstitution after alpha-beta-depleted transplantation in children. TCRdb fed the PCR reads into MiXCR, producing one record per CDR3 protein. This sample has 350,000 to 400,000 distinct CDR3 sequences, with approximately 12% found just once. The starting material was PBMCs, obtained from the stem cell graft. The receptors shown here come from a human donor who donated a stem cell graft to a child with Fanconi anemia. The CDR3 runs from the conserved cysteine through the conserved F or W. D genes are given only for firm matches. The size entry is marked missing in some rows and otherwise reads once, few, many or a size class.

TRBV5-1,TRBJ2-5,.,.,TGCGCTAGCAGCATGCAGGGGATGGAGGAGACCCAGTACTTC,CASSMQGMEETQYF
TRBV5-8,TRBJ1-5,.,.,TGTGCCAGCGGGGCTGGCAGGGAGGGTCAGCCCCAGCATTTT,CASGAGREGQPQHF
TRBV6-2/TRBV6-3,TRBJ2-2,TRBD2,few,TGTGCCAGCAGTGCGACTAGCGGGGGACTACTCGGGGAGCTGTTTTTT,CASSATSGGLLGELFF
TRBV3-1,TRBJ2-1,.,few,TGTGCCAGCAGCCAATCGGGGAGCTACAATGAGCAGTTCTTC,CASSQSGSYNEQFF
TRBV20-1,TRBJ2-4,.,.,TGCAGTGCCTTCTCGGCGGGTGGCAAAAACATTCAGTACTTC,CSAFSAGGKNIQYF
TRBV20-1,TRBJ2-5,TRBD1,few,TGCAGTGTACCGGGACAGAGGAGTGAGACCCAGTACTTC,CSVPGQRSETQYF
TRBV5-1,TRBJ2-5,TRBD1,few,TGCGCCAGCAGTTCGGGACAGTTCCAAGAGACCCAGTACTTC,CASSSGQFQETQYF
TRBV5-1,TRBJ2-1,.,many,TGCGCCAGCAGCTGGCAGGGGACCGAATACAATGAGCAGTTCTTC,CASSWQGTEYNEQFF
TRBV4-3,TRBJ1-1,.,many,TGCGCCAGCAGCGACGGGGGAGGGGACACTGAAGCTTTCTTT,CASSDGGGDTEAFF
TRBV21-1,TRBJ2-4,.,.,TGTGCCAGCAGCAAAAGGGACAGGAACATTCAGTACTTC,CASSKRDRNIQYF
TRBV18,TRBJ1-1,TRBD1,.,TGTGCCAGCTCACCTGGACAGGTTGGGAACACTGAAGCTTTCTTT,CASSPGQVGNTEAFF
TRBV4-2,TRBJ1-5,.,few,TGTGCCAGCAGCCAAGAAATGAGGCAAAATCAGCCCCAGCATTTT,CASSQEMRQNQPQHF
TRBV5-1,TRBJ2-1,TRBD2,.,TGCGCCAGCAGCTTGGGGGTAAATAGCGGGGGAGGTGAGCAGTTCTTC,CASSLGVNSGGGEQFF
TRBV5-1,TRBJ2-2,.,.,TGCGCCAGCAGCTCATACGAGCTCACCGGGGAGCTGTTTTTT,CASSSYELTGELFF
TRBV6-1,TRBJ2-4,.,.,TGTGCCAGCAGTGAAGCAATGAGGGTCTACATTCAGTACTTC,CASSEAMRVYIQYF
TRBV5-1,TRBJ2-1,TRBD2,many,TGCGCCAGCAGCGAGCGGGGAGCTACGGCCAATGAGCAGTTCTTC,CASSERGATANEQFF
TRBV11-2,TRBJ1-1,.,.,TGTGCCAGCAGCTTAGATATGGAGAATGAAGCTTTCTTT,CASSLDMENEAFF
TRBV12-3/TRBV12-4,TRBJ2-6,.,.,TGTGCCAGCAGTGGGGACGGTTCCTTCTCTGGGGCCAACGTCCTGACTTTC,CASSGDGSFSGANVLTF
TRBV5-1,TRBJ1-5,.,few,TGCGCCAGCAGCCCGGTAGGAGGGAGCAATCAGCCCCAGCATTTT,CASSPVGGSNQPQHF
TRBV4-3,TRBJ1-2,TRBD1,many,TGCGCCAGCAGCCCGGGACAGGGGAACTATGGCTACACCTTC,CASSPGQGNYGYTF
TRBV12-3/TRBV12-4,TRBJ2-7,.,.,TGTGCCAGCAGTTTAATCGGCTACGAGCAGTACTTC,CASSLIGYEQYF
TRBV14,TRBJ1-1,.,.,TGTGCCAGCAGCGGAGTTATGGCTGAAGCTTTCTTT,CASSGVMAEAFF
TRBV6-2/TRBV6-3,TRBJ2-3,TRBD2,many,TGTGCCAGCAGCCCTGGAAGCGGGGGAGCAGATACGCAGTATTTT,CASSPGSGGADTQYF
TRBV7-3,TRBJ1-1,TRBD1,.,TGTGCCAGCAGTGAACAGGGGAGCACTGAAGCTTTCTTT,CASSEQGSTEAFF
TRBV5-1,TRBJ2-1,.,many,TGCGCCAGCACCCTCGGAACTTACAATGAGCAGTTCTTC,CASTLGTYNEQFF
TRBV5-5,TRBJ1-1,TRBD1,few,TGTGCCAGCAGCTTGGCGTCAGGGGGCACTGAAGCTTTCTTT,CASSLASGGTEAFF